These 27 T cell receptor beta chains were sequenced from one sample in a study of breast tumors, draining lymph nodes, adjacent tissues. A single record per CDR3 protein comes from TCRdb applying MiXCR to the multiplex PCR reads. Counted here are 180,000 or so distinct CDR3 sequences, approximately 31% occurring once; the ten biggest clones make up 4.3%. The lymph nodes were axillary draining lymph nodes from breast cancer patients. Sequenced: axillary lymph node tissue. The receptors derive from a female donor with breast cancer. Some clones in this sample may be carry-over from other donors' samples.

The chain combines TRBV6-2 or TRBV6-3 with TRBJ2-1; the match to TRBD2 covers 8 bases. J was trimmed by 2 bases and V by 6 bases; bases with no gene match: 6. The CDR3 has 15 amino acids. Germline V gene lookup returns CDR1 MNHEY and CDR2 SVGEGT. For the CDR3, the DNA is TGTGCCAGCAGCTCCTTTAGCGGGACCTACAATGAGCAGTTCTTC. Its protein product is CASSSFSGTYNEQFF.

This clonotype was seen a few times. With a much larger clone just one base away, this may be a read error. The chain recombines TRBV4-1 with TRBJ2-7, with D perhaps matching TRBD1 or TRBD2 (5 bases each). Germline V lookup: CDR1 MGHRA, CDR2 YSYEKL. The CDR3 has 15 amino acids. The CDR3: CAGSQGPQRAGEQYF. Written as DNA, the CDR3 is TGCGCCGGCAGCCAGGGTCCTCAGAGGGCTGGCGAGCAGTACTTC.

At least ten counts were recorded for this clonotype. V gene TRBV20-1 combines with J gene TRBJ2-1, with D perhaps given as TRBD1 or TRBD2 (5 bases each). CDR1 is DFQATT and CDR2 is SNEGSKA in the germline V gene (reference sequence). The CDR3 has 15 residues. With 5 bases removed from V and 1 base from J, the gap between germline ends came to 15 bases. The chain's CDR3 is CSAQRRGRSYNEQFF. The CDR3 region has the DNA TGCAGTGCTCAACGACGGGGACGATCCTACAATGAGCAGTTCTTC.

This clonotype was detected ten times or more. The V call is TRBV30, the J call TRBJ2-5; D is perhaps TRBD2 (5 bases). This CDR3 is built from 14 residues. Trimming removed 0 bases at V and 5 bases at J, with 13 bases between. Per the germline V gene, CDR1 is GTSNPN and CDR2 is SVGIG (reference sequence). CDR3 coding DNA: TGTGCCTGGAGTGTAGTAAACGAGCGGGAGACCCAGTACTTC. Protein sequence: CAWSVVNERETQYF. Full variable domain (remainder filled in from reference TRBV30 and TRBJ2-5): SQTIHQWPATLVQPVGSPLSLECTVEGTSNPNLYWYRQAAGRGLQLLFYSVGIGQISSEVPQNLSASRPQDRQFILSSKKLLLSDSGFYLCAWSVVNERETQYFGPGTRLLVL.

CDR3 sequence: CASSSRQDYTF. The CDR3 nucleotides are TGTGCCAGCAGCTCCAGACAGGACTACACCTTC. J is TRBJ1-2 and V is TRBV11-3; a weak D match, TRBD1 (6 bases). Trimming left V 4 bases short and J 10 bases short, with 10 bases between. The CDR3 covers 11 residues. Germline V CDR1 and CDR2: SGHNT, YENEEA.

This clonotype was counted ten times or more. This chain links TRBV10-3 with TRBJ2-4, with 10 bases aligning to TRBD1. Germline V lookup: CDR1 ENHRY, CDR2 SYGVKD. The CDR3 has 13 amino acids. V was clipped by 6 bases and J by 5 bases; unmatched bases: 1. CDR3 in DNA: TGTGCCATCAGCGGACAGGGGGAAAACATTCAGTACTTC. It encodes CAISGQGENIQYF.

A word on this clonotype: A much larger clonotype is one base distant, so this may be a read error. This CDR3 is CSARGLESSSEQYF. Written as DNA, the CDR3 is TGCAGTGCTAGAGGACTTGAGAGCTCCTCCGAGCAGTACTTC. V is TRBV20-1 and J is TRBJ2-7; D gene uncertain. CDR1 is DFQATT, CDR2 SNEGSKA, per germline (reference sequence). This CDR3 has 14 amino acids.

In this sample, this clonotype turned up many times. This chain joins TRBV6-1 and TRBJ1-2; 7 nucleotides match TRBD1. From germline, CDR1 is MNHNS and CDR2 SASEGT. This CDR3 is 13 amino acids long. V was pared by 6 bases and J by 12 bases, with 13 bases of the junction left unmatched. CDR3 in amino acids: CASRGTVGNSDTF. CDR3 DNA: TGTGCCAGCAGGGGGACAGTAGGGAATTCAGACACCTTC.

Many counts were recorded for this clonotype. The chain is built from TRBV5-1 and TRBJ2-2; possibly TRBD1 or TRBD2 for D (6 bases each). This CDR3 spans 13 amino acids. Germline loops: CDR1 SGHRS, CDR2 YFSETQ. The V end lost 2 bases, the J end lost 7 bases, and 9 bases lay between the germline ends. The CDR3 region has the DNA TGCGCCAGCAGCTTAGGGGGGCACGGGGAGCTGTTTTTT. Amino acids: CASSLGGHGELFF.

This clonotype came up many times. The CDR3 nucleotides read TGTGCCAGCAGCCAAGATGTCGCCTCTCACAATGAGCAGTTCTTC. As protein: CASSQDVASHNEQFF. V gene TRBV3-1 combines with J gene TRBJ2-1; D gene unclear. The V and J ends lost 0 bases and 5 bases respectively, with 11 bases between them. Looked up from germline, CDR1 is LGHDT and CDR2 is YNNKEL (reference sequence). The CDR3 loop spans 15 amino acids.

This chain connects TRBV24-1 to TRBJ2-1, with TRBD2 matching over 11 bases. Unmatched junction bases numbered 5, after V lost 7 bases and J lost 4 bases. The CDR3 has 15 residues. Germline V gene lookup returns CDR1 KGHDR and CDR2 SFDVKD. This CDR3 is CATRTSGTLYNEQFF. CDR3 DNA: TGTGCCACCAGGACTAGCGGGACTTTGTACAATGAGCAGTTCTTC.

The V and J genes are TRBV12-3 or TRBV12-4 and TRBJ1-1; the D gene is possibly TRBD1 (6 bases). The CDR3 totals 16 residues. V dropped 6 bases and J dropped 0 bases, with 17 bases sitting between them. CDR3 in amino acids: CASSPPGGPLNTEAFF. The CDR3 DNA reads TGTGCCAGCAGCCCTCCTGGGGGCCCCTTGAACACTGAAGCTTTCTTT.

The chain joins TRBV19 to TRBJ2-6, with D tentatively TRBD2 (5 bases). This CDR3 has 17 residues. Trimming shortened V by 6 bases and J by 0 bases, and 15 bases separated the two germline ends. Germline loops: CDR1 LNHDA, CDR2 SQIVND (reference sequence). The CDR3 is CASRGRGCGSGANVLTF. CDR3 sequence (DNA): TGTGCCAGTAGGGGTCGGGGATGCGGCTCTGGGGCCAACGTCCTGACTTTC. The full variable domain, in which reference TRBV19 and TRBJ2-6 provide the parts outside the CDR3, is DGGITQSPKYLFRKEGQNVTLSCEQNLNHDAMYWYRQDPGQGLRLIYYSQIVNDFQKGDIAEGYSVSREKKESFPLTVTSAQKNPTAFYLCASRGRGCGSGANVLTFGAGSRLTVL.

About this clonotype: One base away lies a much larger clone, so this may be a sequencing read error. The chain carries TRBV6-2 or TRBV6-3 and TRBJ2-5, with 7 bases identical to TRBD1. Germline V gene sequence: CDR1 MNHEY, CDR2 SVGEGT. CDR3 length: 14 residues. The CDR3 DNA sequence: TGTGCCAGCAGGAAGACAGGGCCCCAAGAGACCCGGTACTTC. This encodes CASRKTGPQETRYF.

This clonotype has a count of ten or more. V is TRBV20-1 and J is TRBJ2-5; TRBD1 is a possible D gene (5 bases). The CDR3 loop spans 12 amino acids. V dropped 6 bases and J dropped 1 base, with 9 bases sitting between them. CDR1 and CDR2 (germline): DFQATT, SNEGSKA (reference sequence). CDR3 sequence: CSATTVQETQYF. The DNA for the CDR3 is TGCAGTGCCACGACAGTCCAAGAGACCCAGTACTTC.

To note about this clonotype: A clone one base away is much larger, so this may be a read error. This chain joins TRBV12-3 or TRBV12-4 and TRBJ2-1; TRBD2 agrees at 14 bases. V shed 6 bases and J 4 bases; nucleotides not matched to a gene: 17. The CDR3 covers 20 residues. The CDR3 protein is CASRHTGLAGEGVGYNEQFF. In DNA, the CDR3 is TGTGCCAGCAGACACACGGGACTAGCGGGAGAGGGGGTCGGGTACAATGAGCAGTTCTTC.

With respect to this clonotype: Just one base apart from a much larger clone, this may be a read error. The chain combines TRBV5-4 with TRBJ1-2; D call uncertain. The CDR3 extends over 13 amino acids. The V gene's germline CDR1 is SGHNT and CDR2 YYREEE (reference sequence). Trimming shortened V by 0 bases and J by 5 bases, and 8 bases separated the two germline ends. CDR3 nucleotides: TGTGCCAGCAGCTTGGAGTGGATGTATGGCTACACCTTC. It is translated as CASSLEWMYGYTF.

Ten or more counts support this clonotype. The J gene is TRBJ2-7, the V gene TRBV9; 9 positions agree with TRBD1. CDR1 is SGDLS and CDR2 is YYNGEE in the germline V gene. Germline trimming cut 5 bases from V and 3 bases from J; bases unmatched to any gene: 6. This CDR3 has 14 amino acids. CDR3 in amino acids: CASSRTGDRYEQYF. The CDR3 region has the DNA TGTGCCAGCAGTAGGACAGGGGATCGCTACGAGCAGTACTTC.

In this sample, this clonotype turned up many times. V and J are TRBV30 and TRBJ2-7; tentative D call: TRBD2 (5 bases). The V end lost 0 bases, the J end lost 6 bases, and 12 bases lay between the germline ends. Per the germline V gene, CDR1 is GTSNPN and CDR2 is SVGIG (reference sequence). CDR3 size: 13 residues. CDR3 amino acids: CAWSVMEAGEQYF. The CDR3 bases are TGTGCCTGGAGTGTGATGGAGGCGGGCGAGCAGTACTTC.

This clonotype has a handful of counts. A read error may be the cause here, since a much bigger clone is one base away. The chain has TRBV20-1 and TRBJ2-3, with 13 bases matching TRBD2. Germline V CDR1 and CDR2: DFQATT, SNEGSKA (reference sequence). The junction had 8 bases not matched to a gene; V was cut back by 3 bases and J by 5 bases. CDR3 length equals 16 residues. In nucleotides, the CDR3 is TGCAGTGCTAGTGGGACTAGCGGGAAGTCCGGAGATACGCAGTATTTT. This gives the protein CSASGTSGKSGDTQYF.

This clonotype was seen many times. The chain links TRBV12-3 or TRBV12-4 to TRBJ2-7, with 9 bases that match TRBD1. The CDR3 length is 14 residues. Losses at the gene ends were 5 bases for V and 5 bases for J; bases not matched to a gene: 7. The CDR3 region is CASSIYRGLDEQYF. CDR3 nucleotides: TGTGCCAGCAGTATCTACAGGGGGCTTGACGAGCAGTACTTC.

This clonotype was picked up many times. The chain carries TRBV19 and TRBJ2-7; D is perhaps TRBD2 (6 bases). V lost 3 bases to trimming and J lost 8 bases, with 11 bases between them. The CDR3 has 12 residues. Germline values: CDR1 LNHDA, CDR2 SQIVND (reference sequence). The CDR3 loop is CASSIMGGQQYF. The CDR3 nucleotides are TGTGCCAGTAGTATCATGGGGGGACAGCAGTACTTC.

The chain is built from TRBV12-3 or TRBV12-4 and TRBJ1-1; TRBD1 might be the D (5 bases). This CDR3 is built from 13 residues. V was cut by 3 bases and J by 7 bases, with 12 bases left in between. The CDR3 nucleotides are TGTGCCAGCAGTTTTGACAGCACTGGTGAAGCTTTCTTT. Protein: CASSFDSTGEAFF.

In regard to this clonotype: An end of the junction differs from the germline gene, which may be a read error. J is TRBJ1-5 and V is TRBV6-5, with 8 bases matching TRBD1. This CDR3 contains 15 residues. The germline gives CDR1 MNHEY, CDR2 SVGAGI. CDR3 coding DNA: TGTGCCAGCAGTCACTCTTCAGGGGGCGATCAGCCCCAGCATTTT. Its translation is CASSHSSGGDQPQHF.

This clonotype was seen many times. This rearrangement joins TRBV24-1 to TRBJ2-1; 12 bases line up with TRBD2. The V segment lost 4 bases and the J segment 8 bases; nucleotides outside the gene matches: 5. The CDR3 extends over 15 amino acids. Germline loops: CDR1 KGHDR, CDR2 SFDVKD. The CDR3 here is CATSDVASGGDEQFF. The CDR3 bases are TGTGCCACCAGTGACGTCGCTAGCGGGGGGGATGAGCAGTTCTTC.

There are many counts of this clonotype. The V gene is TRBV5-1, the J gene TRBJ2-3, with a weak D call TRBD1 (6 bases). V dropped 2 bases and J dropped 4 bases, with 17 bases sitting between them. The germline V gene has CDR1 SGHRS and CDR2 YFSETQ. The CDR3 loop spans 16 amino acids. The CDR3, as DNA: TGCGCCAGCAGCTTACTTCGACAGGTCCGGTCAGATACGCAGTATTTT. Its translation is CASSLLRQVRSDTQYF. Filled out from reference TRBV5-1 and TRBJ2-3, the complete variable domain reads KAGVTQTPRYLIKTRGQQVTLSCSPISGHRSVSWYQQTPGQGLQFLFEYFSETQRNKGNFPGRFSGRQFSNSRSEMNVSTLELGDSALYLCASSLLRQVRSDTQYFGPGTRLTVL.

This clonotype was observed once. This chain uses TRBV29-1 with TRBJ2-1; D may be TRBD2 (7 bases). Germline lookup yields CDR1 SQVTM and CDR2 ANQGSEA. The ends were cut back, 6 bases at V and 9 bases at J, with 15 bases in the middle. The CDR3 loop spans 12 amino acids. The CDR3 sequence is CSVEWGGVEQFF. The DNA for the CDR3 is TGCAGCGTAGAGTGGGGGGGCGTTGAGCAGTTCTTC.